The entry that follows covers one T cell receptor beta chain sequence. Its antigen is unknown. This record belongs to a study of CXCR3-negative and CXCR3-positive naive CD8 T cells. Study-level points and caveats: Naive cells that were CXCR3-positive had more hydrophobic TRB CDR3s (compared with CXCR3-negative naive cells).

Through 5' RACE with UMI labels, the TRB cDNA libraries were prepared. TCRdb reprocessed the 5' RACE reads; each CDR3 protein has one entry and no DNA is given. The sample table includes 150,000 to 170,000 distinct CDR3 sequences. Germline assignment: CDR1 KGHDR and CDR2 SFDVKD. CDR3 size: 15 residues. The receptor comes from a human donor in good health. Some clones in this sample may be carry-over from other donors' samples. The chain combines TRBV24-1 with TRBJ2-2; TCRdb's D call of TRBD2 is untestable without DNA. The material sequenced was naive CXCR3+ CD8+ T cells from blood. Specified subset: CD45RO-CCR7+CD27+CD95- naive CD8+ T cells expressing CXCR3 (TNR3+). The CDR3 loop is CATSESGRETGELFF.